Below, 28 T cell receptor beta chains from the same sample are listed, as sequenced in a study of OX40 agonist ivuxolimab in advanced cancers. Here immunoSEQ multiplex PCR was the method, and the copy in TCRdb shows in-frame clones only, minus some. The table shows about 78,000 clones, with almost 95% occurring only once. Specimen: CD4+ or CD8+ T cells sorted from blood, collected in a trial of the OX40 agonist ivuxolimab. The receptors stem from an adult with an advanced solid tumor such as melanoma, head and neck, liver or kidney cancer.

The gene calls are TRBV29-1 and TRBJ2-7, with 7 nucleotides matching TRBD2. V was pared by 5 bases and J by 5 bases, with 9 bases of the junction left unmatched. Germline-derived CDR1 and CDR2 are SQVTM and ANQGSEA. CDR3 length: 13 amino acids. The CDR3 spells CSVTGEGLDEQYF. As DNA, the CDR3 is TGCAGCGTTACGGGGGAGGGCCTGGACGAGCAGTACTTC.

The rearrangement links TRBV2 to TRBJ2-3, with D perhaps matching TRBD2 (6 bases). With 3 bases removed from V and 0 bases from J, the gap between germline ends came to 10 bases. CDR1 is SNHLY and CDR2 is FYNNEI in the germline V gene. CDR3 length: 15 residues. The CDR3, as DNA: TGTGCCAGCAGTGACGGGAGTACGAGCACAGATACGCAGTATTTT. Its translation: CASSDGSTSTDTQYF.

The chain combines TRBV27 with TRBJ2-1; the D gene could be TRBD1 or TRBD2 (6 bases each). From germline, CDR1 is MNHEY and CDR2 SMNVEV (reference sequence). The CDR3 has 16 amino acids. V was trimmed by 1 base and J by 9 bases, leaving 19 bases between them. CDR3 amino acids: CASSLLMGGEIGEQFF. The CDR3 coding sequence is TGTGCCAGCAGTTTATTGATGGGGGGCGAGATTGGTGAGCAGTTCTTC.

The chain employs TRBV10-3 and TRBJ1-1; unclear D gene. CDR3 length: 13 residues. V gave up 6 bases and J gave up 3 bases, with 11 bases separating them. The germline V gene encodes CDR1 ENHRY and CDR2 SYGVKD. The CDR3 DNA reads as TGTGCCATCAGAGCTTTATTTGACACTGAAGCTTTCTTT. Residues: CAIRALFDTEAFF.

The CDR3 sequence: CAISRQGNTEAFF. CDR3 sequence (DNA): TGTGCCATATCAAGACAGGGAAACACTGAAGCTTTCTTT. V usage is TRBV30 and J usage is TRBJ1-1, with 7 bases matching TRBD1. CDR3 length equals 13 residues. CDR1 GTSNPN and CDR2 SVGIG come from the germline V gene (reference sequence). V gave up 8 bases and J gave up 2 bases; unmatched junction bases: 8.

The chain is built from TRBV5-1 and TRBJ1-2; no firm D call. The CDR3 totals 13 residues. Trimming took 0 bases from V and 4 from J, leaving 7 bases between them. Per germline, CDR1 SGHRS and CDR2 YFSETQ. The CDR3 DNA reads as TGCGCCAGCAGCTTGGAAGTAGGCTATGGCTACACCTTC. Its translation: CASSLEVGYGYTF.

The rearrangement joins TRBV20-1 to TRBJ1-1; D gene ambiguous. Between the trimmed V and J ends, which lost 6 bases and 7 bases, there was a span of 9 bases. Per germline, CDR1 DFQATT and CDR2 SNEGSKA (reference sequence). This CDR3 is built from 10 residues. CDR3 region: CSAASFEAFF. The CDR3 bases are TGCAGTGCCGCCTCCTTTGAAGCTTTCTTT.

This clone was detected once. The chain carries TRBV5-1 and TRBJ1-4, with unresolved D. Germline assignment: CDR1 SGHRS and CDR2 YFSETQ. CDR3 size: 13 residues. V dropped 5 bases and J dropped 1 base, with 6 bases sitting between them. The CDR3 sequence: CASRAVTNEKLFF. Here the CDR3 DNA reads TGCGCCAGCAGGGCAGTAACTAATGAAAAACTGTTTTTT.

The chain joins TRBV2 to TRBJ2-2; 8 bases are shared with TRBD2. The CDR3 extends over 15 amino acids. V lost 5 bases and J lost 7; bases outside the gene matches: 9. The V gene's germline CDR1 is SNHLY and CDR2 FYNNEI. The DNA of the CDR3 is TGTGCCAGCAGTAACCAGCGGGGGATTAACGGGGAGCTGTTTTTT. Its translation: CASSNQRGINGELFF.

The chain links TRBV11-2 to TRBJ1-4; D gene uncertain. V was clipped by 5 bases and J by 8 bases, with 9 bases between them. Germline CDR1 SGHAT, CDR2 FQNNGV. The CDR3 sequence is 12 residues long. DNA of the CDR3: TGTGCCAGCAGCGGCTCGGTCGAAAAACTGTTTTTT. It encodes CASSGSVEKLFF.

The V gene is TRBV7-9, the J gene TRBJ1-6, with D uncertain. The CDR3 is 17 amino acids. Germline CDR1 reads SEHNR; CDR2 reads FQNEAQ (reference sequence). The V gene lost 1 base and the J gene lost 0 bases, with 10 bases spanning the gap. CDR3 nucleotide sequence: TGTGCCAGCAGCTTAGGTACAGTGAGCTCCTATAATTCACCCCTCCACTTT. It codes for CASSLGTVSSYNSPLHF.

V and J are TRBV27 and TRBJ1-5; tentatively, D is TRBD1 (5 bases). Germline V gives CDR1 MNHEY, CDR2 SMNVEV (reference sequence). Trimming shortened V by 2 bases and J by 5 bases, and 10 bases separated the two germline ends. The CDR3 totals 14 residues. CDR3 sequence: CASSLDSRDQPQHF. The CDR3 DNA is TGTGCCAGCAGTTTAGACAGTAGGGATCAGCCCCAGCATTTT.

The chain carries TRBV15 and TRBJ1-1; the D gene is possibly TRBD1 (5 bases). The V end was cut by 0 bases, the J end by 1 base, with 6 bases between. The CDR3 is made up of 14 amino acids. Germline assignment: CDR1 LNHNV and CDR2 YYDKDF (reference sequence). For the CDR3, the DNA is TGTGCCACCAGCAGAGAGGGGGGGAACACTGAAGCTTTCTTT. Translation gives CATSREGGNTEAFF.

CDR3 sequence (DNA): TGTGCCATCAGATCCGGGACCCGACCCGCAATTAGCAATCAGCCCCAGCATTTT. Amino acid sequence: CAIRSGTRPAISNQPQHF. The chain joins TRBV10-3 to TRBJ1-5; D may be TRBD1 (5 bases). The germline gives CDR1 ENHRY, CDR2 SYGVKD. The CDR3 runs to 18 residues. V dropped 6 bases and J dropped 0 bases, with 21 bases sitting between them.

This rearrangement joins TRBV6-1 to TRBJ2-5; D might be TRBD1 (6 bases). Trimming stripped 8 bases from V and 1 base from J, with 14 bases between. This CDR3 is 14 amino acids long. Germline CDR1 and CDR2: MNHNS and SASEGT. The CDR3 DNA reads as TGTGCCAGCTCTAGAGCAGGGGCCCAAGAGACCCAGTACTTC. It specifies CASSRAGAQETQYF.

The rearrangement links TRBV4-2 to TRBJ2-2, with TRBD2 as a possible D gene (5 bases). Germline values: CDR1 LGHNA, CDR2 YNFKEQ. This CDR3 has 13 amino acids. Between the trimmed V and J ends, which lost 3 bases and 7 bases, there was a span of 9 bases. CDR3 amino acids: CASSQASSGELFF. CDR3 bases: TGTGCCAGCAGCCAGGCTAGCAGCGGGGAGCTGTTTTTT.

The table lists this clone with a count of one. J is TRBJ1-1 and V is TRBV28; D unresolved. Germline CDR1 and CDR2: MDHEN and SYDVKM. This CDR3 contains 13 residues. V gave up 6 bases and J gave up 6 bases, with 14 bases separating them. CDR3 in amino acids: CASRIGSGAEAFF. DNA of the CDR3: TGTGCCAGCAGAATAGGGAGCGGCGCTGAAGCTTTCTTT.

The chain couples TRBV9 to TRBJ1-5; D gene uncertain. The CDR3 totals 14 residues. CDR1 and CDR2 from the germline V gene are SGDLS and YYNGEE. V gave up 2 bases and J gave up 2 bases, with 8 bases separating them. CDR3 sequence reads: CASSVTGGNQPQHF. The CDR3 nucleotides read TGTGCCAGCAGCGTTACCGGGGGCAATCAGCCCCAGCATTTT.

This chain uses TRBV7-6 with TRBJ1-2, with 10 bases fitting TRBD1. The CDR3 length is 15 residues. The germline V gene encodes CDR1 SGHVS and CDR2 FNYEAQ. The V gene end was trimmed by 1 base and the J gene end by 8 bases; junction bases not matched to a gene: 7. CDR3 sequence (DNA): TGTGCCAGCAGCTTAGGATTGGGACAGGGGCACGGCTACACCTTC. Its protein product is CASSLGLGQGHGYTF.

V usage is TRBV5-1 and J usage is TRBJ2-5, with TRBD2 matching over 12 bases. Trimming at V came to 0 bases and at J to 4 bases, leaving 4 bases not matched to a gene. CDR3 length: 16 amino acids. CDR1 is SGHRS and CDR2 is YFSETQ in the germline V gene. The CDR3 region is CASSLASGGARETQYF. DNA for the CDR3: TGCGCCAGCAGCTTGGCTAGCGGGGGGGCCAGAGAGACCCAGTACTTC.

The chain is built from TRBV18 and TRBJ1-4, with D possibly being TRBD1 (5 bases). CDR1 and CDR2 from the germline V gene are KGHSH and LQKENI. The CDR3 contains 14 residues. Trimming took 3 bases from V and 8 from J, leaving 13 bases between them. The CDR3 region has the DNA TGTGCCAGCTCACCTGGAGGGGCGAGGGAAAAACTGTTTTTT. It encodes CASSPGGAREKLFF.

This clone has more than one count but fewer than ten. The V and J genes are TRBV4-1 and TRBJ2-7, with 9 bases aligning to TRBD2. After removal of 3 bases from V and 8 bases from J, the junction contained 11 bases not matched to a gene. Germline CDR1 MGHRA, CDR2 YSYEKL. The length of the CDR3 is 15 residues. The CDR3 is CASSQRAGGPTQQYF. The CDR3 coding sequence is TGCGCCAGCAGCCAGAGAGCGGGAGGACCTACGCAGCAGTACTTC.

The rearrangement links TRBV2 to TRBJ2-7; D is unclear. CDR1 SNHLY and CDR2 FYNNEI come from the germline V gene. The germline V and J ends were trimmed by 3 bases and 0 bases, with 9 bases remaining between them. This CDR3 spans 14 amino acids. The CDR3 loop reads CASSDQGSSYEQYF. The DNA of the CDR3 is TGTGCCAGCAGTGACCAAGGCAGCTCCTACGAGCAGTACTTC.

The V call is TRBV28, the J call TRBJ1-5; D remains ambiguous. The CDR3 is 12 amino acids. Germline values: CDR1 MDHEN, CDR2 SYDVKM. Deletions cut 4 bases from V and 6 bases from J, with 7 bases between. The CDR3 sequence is CASSSRRQPQHF. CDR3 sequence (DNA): TGTGCCAGCAGTTCTAGACGTCAGCCCCAGCATTTT.

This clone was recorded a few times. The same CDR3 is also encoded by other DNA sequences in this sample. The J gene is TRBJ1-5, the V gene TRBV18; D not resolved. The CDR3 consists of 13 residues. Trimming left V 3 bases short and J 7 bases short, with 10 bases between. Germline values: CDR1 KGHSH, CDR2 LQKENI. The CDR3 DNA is TGTGCCAGCTCACCCGCTCCTAGGCAGCCCCAGCATTTT. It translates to CASSPAPRQPQHF. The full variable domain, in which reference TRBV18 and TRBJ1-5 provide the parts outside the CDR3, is NAGVMQNPRHLVRRRGQEARLRCSPMKGHSHVYWYRQLPEEGLKFMVYLQKENIIDESGMPKERFSAEFPKEGPSILRIQQVVRGDSAAYFCASSPAPRQPQHFGDGTRLSIL.

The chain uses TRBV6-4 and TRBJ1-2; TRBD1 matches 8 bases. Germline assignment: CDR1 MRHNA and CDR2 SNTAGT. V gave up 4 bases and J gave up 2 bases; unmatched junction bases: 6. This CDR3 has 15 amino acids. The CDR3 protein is CASSGGTGSNYGYTF. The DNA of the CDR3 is TGTGCCAGCAGTGGCGGGACAGGATCAAACTATGGCTACACCTTC.

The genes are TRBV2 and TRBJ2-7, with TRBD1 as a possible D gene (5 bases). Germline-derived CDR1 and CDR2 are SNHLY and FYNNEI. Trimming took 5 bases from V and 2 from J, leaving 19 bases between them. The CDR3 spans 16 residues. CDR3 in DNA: TGTGCCAGCAGTTCCCCCTGGGGCAGGGCTACCTACGAGCAGTACTTC. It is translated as CASSSPWGRATYEQYF.

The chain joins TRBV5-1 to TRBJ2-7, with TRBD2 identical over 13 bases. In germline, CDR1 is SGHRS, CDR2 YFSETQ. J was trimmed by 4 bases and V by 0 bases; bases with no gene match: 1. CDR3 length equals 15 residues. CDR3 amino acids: CASSLGLAGGYEQYF. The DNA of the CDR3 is TGCGCCAGCAGCTTGGGACTAGCGGGAGGATACGAGCAGTACTTC.